A single sample is the source of the 7 T cell receptor beta chains below, sequenced in a study of T cell responses to AZD1222 COVID-19 vaccine. Measured with immunoSEQ multiplex PCR; TCRdb has only the in-frame clones, and not every one. This sample yields 180,000 or so clones, of which 88% are seen a single time; roughly 26% belongs to the top ten. Sequenced material: peripheral blood, taken 28 days after the second AZD1222 dose. Receptors originate from an adult who received the AZD1222 COVID-19 vaccine.

The chain is built from TRBV7-2 and TRBJ2-7, with 12 bases lining up with TRBD2. The CDR3 is 15 residues long. Germline trimming cut 5 bases from V and 2 bases from J; bases unmatched to any gene: 4. From germline, CDR1 is SGHTA and CDR2 FQGNSA. CDR3 sequence (DNA): TGTGCCAGCAGCCCCCTAGCGGGGGGGCCCTACGAGCAGTACTTC. Translated, it gives CASSPLAGGPYEQYF.

The sample holds one count of this clone. The genes are TRBV9 and TRBJ2-5; no reliable D call. V was clipped by 3 bases and J by 5 bases, with 14 bases between them. CDR1 and CDR2 from the germline V gene are SGDLS and YYNGEE. CDR3 length: 14 amino acids. CDR3 in amino acids: CASSAASGRETQYF. CDR3 DNA sequence: TGTGCCAGCAGCGCAGCGTCCGGTCGGGAGACCCAGTACTTC.

V gene TRBV4-2 combines with J gene TRBJ2-7; TRBD2 matches at 10 bases. Germline lookup yields CDR1 LGHNA and CDR2 YNFKEQ. The V gene end was trimmed by 1 base and the J gene end by 3 bases; junction bases not matched to a gene: 15. The CDR3 runs to 19 residues. The CDR3 sequence is CASSQVEGLASGLSYEQYF. CDR3 DNA: TGTGCCAGCAGCCAAGTTGAGGGACTAGCGTCGGGTCTTAGCTACGAGCAGTACTTC.

The rearrangement uses TRBV7-2 and TRBJ2-2, with 7 nucleotides matching TRBD1. Trimming cost V 5 bases and J 6 bases; bases outside gene matches: 9. The CDR3 loop spans 15 amino acids. Per germline, CDR1 SGHTA and CDR2 FQGNSA. CDR3 sequence reads: CASSPPTGSAGELFF. The CDR3 DNA sequence: TGTGCCAGCAGCCCTCCGACAGGGTCTGCCGGGGAGCTGTTTTTT.

The chain couples TRBV24-1 to TRBJ2-5; perhaps TRBD1 as D (5 bases). The CDR3 spans 15 residues. Germline V gives CDR1 KGHDR, CDR2 SFDVKD. The V end lost 5 bases, the J end lost 2 bases, and 14 bases lay between the germline ends. Here the CDR3 DNA reads TGTGCCACCAGTGGCCCCCAGGGTATTCAAGAGACCCAGTACTTC. Its protein is CATSGPQGIQETQYF.

The count of this clone is one. The V gene is TRBV30, the J gene TRBJ1-4; D remains ambiguous. Germline-derived CDR1 and CDR2 are GTSNPN and SVGIG (reference sequence). The V end lost 0 bases, the J end lost 5 bases, and 13 bases lay between the germline ends. The CDR3 has 15 residues. The CDR3 sequence is CAWSVLTALNEKLFF. Here the CDR3 DNA reads TGTGCCTGGAGTGTACTAACTGCTTTAAATGAAAAACTGTTTTTT.

The chain is built from TRBV3-1 (or the pseudogene TRBV3-2) and TRBJ2-1; D remains ambiguous. Trimming took off 1 base at V and 10 bases at J, with 8 bases between the two ends. This CDR3 is 12 amino acids long. Germline V CDR1 and CDR2: LGHDT, YNNKEL (reference sequence). In DNA, the CDR3 is TGTGCCAGCAGCCAAGGAGGAAGGGAGCAGTTCTTC. This gives the protein CASSQGGREQFF.